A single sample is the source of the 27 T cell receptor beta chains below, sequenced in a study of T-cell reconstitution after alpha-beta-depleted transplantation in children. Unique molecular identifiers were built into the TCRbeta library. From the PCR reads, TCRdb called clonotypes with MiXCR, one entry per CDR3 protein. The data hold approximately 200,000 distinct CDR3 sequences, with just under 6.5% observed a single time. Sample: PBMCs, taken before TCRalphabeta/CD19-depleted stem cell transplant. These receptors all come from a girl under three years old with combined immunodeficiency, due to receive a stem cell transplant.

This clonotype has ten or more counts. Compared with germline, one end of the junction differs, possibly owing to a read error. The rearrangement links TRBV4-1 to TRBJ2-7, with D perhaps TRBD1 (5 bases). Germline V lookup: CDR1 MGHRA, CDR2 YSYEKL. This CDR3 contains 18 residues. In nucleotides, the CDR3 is TGCGCCAGCAGCCAAGATCTTCCAGGGAACTCCCTCCGTTACGGGCAGTACTTC. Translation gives CASSQDLPGNSLRYGQYF.

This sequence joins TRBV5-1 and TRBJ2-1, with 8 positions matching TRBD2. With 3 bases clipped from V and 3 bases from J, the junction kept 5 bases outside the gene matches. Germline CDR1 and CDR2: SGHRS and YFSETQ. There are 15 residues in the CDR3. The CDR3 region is CASSSGRGDYNEQFF. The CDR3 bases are TGCGCCAGCAGCTCGGGGCGGGGGGACTACAATGAGCAGTTCTTC.

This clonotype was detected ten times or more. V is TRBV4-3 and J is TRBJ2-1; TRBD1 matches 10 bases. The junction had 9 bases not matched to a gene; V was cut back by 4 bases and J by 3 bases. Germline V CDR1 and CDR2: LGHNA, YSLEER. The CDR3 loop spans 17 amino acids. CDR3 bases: TGCGCCAGCAGCCCCAAATTGAGGACAGGGGGCTACAATGAGCAGTTCTTC. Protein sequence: CASSPKLRTGGYNEQFF.

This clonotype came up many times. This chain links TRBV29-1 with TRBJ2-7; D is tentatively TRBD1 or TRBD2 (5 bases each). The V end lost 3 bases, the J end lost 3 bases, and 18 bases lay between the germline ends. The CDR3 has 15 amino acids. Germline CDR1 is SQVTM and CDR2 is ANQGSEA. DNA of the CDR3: TGCAGCGTTGACCGGGAAAGGGGTTGGGGCTACGAGCAGTACTTC. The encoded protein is CSVDRERGWGYEQYF.

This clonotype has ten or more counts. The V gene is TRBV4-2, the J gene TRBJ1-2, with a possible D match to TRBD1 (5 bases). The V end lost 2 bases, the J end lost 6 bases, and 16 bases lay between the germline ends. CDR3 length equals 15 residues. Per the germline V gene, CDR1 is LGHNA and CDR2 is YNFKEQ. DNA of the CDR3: TGTGCCAGCAGCCAATTAGATGGAGGAGGGGATGGCTACACCTTC. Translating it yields CASSQLDGGGDGYTF.

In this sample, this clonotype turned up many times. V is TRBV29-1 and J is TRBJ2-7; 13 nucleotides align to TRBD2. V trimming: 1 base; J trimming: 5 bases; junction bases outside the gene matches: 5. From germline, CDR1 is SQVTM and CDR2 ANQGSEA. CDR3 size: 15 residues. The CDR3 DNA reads TGCAGCGTTGAAGGCGGACTAGCGGGAGCCGACGAGCAGTACTTC. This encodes CSVEGGLAGADEQYF.

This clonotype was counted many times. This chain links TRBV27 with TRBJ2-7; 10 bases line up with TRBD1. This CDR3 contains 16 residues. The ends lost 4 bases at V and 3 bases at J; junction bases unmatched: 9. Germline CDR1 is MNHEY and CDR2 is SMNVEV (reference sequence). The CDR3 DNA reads TGTGCCAGCAGTTCCTCCGGGACAGGGGCTCTCTACGAGCAGTACTTC. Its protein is CASSSSGTGALYEQYF.

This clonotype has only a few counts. CDR3 coding DNA: TGTGCCAGCAGCTTAGGCCCAGGGGAGAATTCACCCCTCCACTTT. It codes for CASSLGPGENSPLHF. This chain joins TRBV7-2 and TRBJ1-6, with D perhaps TRBD1 (6 bases). The CDR3 length is 15 residues. Germline CDR1 and CDR2: SGHTA and FQGNSA. Trimming stripped 1 base from V and 7 bases from J, with 11 bases between. Filled out from reference TRBV7-2 and TRBJ1-6, the complete variable domain reads GAGVSQSPSNKVTEKGKDVELRCDPISGHTALYWYRQSLGQGLEFLIYFQGNSAPDKSGLPSDRFSAERTGGSVSTLTIQRTQQEDSAVYLCASSLGPGENSPLHFGNGTRLTVT.

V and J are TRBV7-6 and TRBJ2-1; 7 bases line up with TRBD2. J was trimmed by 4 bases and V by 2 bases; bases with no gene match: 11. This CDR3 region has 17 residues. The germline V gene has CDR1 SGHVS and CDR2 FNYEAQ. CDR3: CASSLRAGDFFYNEQFF. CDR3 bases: TGTGCCAGCAGCTTACGTGCGGGAGATTTCTTTTACAATGAGCAGTTCTTC.

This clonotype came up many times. CDR3 protein: CASRDFINEQFF. For the CDR3, the DNA is TGTGCCAGCAGGGACTTCATCAATGAGCAGTTCTTC. This chain uses TRBV28 with TRBJ2-1; a possible D gene is TRBD2 (5 bases). CDR1 is MDHEN and CDR2 is SYDVKM in the germline V gene. The CDR3 loop spans 12 amino acids. V was clipped by 6 bases and J by 6 bases, with 9 bases between them.

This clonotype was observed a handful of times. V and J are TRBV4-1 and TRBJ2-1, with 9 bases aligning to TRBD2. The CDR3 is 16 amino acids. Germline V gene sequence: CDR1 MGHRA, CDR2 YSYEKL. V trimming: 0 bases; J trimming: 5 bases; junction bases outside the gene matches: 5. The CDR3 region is CASSQDWAGGDNEQFF. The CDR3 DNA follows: TGCGCCAGCAGCCAAGATTGGGCGGGGGGGGACAATGAGCAGTTCTTC.

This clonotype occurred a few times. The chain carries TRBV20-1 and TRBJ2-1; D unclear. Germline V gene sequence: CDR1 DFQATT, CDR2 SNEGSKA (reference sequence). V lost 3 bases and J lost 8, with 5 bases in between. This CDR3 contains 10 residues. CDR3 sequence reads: CSARLDEQFF. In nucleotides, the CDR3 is TGCAGTGCTAGGTTGGATGAGCAGTTCTTC.

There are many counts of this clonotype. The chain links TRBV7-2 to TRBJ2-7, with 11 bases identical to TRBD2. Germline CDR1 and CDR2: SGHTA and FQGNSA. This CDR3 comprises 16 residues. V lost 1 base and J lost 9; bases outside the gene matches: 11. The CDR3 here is CASSLVGSGGEYVQYF. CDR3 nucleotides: TGTGCCAGCAGCTTAGTGGGTAGCGGGGGGGAGTATGTGCAGTACTTC. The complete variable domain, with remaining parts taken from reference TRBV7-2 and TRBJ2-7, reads GAGVSQSPSNKVTEKGKDVELRCDPISGHTALYWYRQSLGQGLEFLIYFQGNSAPDKSGLPSDRFSAERTGGSVSTLTIQRTQQEDSAVYLCASSLVGSGGEYVQYFGPGTRLTVT.

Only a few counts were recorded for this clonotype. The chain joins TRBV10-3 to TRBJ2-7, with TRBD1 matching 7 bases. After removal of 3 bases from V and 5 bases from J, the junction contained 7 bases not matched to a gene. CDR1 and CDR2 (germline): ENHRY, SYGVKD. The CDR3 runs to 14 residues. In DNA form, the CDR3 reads TGTGCCATCAGTGAACCGACAGGGTCCGACGAGCAGTACTTC. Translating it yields CAISEPTGSDEQYF.

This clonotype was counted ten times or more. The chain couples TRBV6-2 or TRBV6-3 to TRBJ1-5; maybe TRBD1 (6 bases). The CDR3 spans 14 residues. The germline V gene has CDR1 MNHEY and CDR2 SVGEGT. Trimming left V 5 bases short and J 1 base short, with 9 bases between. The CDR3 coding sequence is TGTGCCAGCAGTAAAACAGGGAGCAATCAGCCCCAGCATTTT. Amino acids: CASSKTGSNQPQHF.

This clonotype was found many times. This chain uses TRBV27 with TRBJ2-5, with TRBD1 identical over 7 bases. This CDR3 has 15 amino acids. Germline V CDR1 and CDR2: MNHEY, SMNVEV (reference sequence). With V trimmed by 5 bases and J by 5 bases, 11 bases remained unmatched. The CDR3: CASSQDRMGVETQYF. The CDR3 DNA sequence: TGTGCCAGCAGTCAGGACAGGATGGGGGTTGAGACCCAGTACTTC.

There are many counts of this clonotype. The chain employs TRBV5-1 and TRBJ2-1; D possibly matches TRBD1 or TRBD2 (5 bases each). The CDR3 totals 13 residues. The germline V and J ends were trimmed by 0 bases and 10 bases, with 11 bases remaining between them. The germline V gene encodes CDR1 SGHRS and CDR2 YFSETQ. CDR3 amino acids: CASSLGGSQEQFF. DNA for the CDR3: TGCGCCAGCAGCTTGGGGGGGTCCCAAGAGCAGTTCTTC.

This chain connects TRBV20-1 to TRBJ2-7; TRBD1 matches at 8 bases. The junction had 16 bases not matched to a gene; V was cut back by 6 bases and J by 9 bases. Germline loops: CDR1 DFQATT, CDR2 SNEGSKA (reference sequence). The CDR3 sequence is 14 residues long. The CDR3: CSAQGDTRRRGQYF. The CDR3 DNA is TGCAGTGCACAGGGGGACACCCGCCGTCGTGGGCAGTACTTC.

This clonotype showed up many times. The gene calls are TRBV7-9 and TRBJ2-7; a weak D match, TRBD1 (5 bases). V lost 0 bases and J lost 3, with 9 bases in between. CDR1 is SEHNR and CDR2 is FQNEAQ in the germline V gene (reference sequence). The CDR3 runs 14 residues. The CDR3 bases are TGTGCCAGCAGCTTAGCCGACAGAGTCTACGAGCAGTACTTC. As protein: CASSLADRVYEQYF.

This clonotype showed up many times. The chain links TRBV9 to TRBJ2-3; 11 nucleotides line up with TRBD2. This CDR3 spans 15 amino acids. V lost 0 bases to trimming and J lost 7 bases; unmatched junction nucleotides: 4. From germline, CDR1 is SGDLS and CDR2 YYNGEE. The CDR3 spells CASSVVAGGPNTQYF. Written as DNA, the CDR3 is TGTGCCAGCAGCGTAGTAGCGGGAGGGCCGAATACGCAGTATTTT.

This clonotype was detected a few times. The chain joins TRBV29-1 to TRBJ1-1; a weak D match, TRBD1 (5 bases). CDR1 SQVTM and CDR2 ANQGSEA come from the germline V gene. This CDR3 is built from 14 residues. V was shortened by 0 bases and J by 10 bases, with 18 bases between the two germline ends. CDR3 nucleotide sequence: TGCAGCGTTGAAGAAGGACGAACCGGGACCGGAGCTTTCTTT. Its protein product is CSVEEGRTGTGAFF.

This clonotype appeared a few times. The CDR3 DNA sequence: TGCAGCGTTGAAGGTCGGGGACTAGCGGGAGGTTACAATGAGCAGTTCTTC. It encodes CSVEGRGLAGGYNEQFF. The rearrangement uses TRBV29-1 and TRBJ2-1, with 15 bases matching TRBD2. Trimming took 1 base from V and 4 from J; bases not matched to a gene: 5. The CDR3 spans 17 residues. CDR1 SQVTM and CDR2 ANQGSEA come from the germline V gene.

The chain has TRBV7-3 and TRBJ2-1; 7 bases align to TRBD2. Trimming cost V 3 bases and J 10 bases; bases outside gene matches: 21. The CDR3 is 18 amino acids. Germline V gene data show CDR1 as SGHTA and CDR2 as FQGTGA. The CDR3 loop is CASSFPVRSGDPGGEQFF. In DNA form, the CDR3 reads TGTGCCAGCAGCTTCCCGGTGCGCAGCGGGGACCCCGGGGGAGAGCAGTTCTTC. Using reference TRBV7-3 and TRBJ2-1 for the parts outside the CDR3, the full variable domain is GAGVSQTPSNKVTEKGKYVELRCDPISGHTALYWYRQSLGQGPEFLIYFQGTGAADDSGLPNDRFFAVRPEGSVSTLKIQRTERGDSAVYLCASSFPVRSGDPGGEQFFGPGTRLTVL.

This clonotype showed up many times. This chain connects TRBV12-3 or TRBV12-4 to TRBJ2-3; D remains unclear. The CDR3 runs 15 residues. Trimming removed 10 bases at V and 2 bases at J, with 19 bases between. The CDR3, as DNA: TGTGCCATCAAGAACCTCCATGAACTCACAGATACGCAGTATTTT. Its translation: CAIKNLHELTDTQYF.

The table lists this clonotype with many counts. CDR3 region: CASSQRNRGQGTTFNEQFF. CDR3 in DNA: TGTGCCAGCAGCCAAAGGAACAGGGGGCAGGGGACTACCTTCAATGAGCAGTTCTTC. The V call is TRBV14, the J call TRBJ2-1, with 9 bases aligning to TRBD1. Germline V lookup: CDR1 SGHDN, CDR2 FVKESK. With V trimmed by 2 bases and J by 6 bases, 17 bases remained unmatched. There are 19 residues in the CDR3.

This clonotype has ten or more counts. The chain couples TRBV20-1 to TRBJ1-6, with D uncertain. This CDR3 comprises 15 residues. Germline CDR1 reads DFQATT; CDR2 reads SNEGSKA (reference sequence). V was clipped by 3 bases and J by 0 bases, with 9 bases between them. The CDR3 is CSASRRSSYNSPLHF. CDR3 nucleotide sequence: TGCAGTGCTAGCAGACGGAGCTCCTATAATTCACCCCTCCACTTT.

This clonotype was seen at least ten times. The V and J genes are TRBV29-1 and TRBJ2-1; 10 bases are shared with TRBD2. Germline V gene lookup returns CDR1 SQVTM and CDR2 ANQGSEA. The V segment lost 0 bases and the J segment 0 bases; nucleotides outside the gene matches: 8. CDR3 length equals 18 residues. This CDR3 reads CSVEDPISGGGSYNEQFF. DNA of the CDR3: TGCAGCGTTGAAGATCCGATCAGCGGGGGGGGCTCCTACAATGAGCAGTTCTTC.